This entry lists 18 T cell receptor beta chains sequenced from one sample in a study of beta chain features in type 1 diabetes. No antigens are known for them. Study results and limitations: Significant though moderate, a shortening of TCRB CDR3s appeared in all four CD4+ subsets of Type 1 diabetes patients.

Expressed TCRB transcripts were sequenced because the entire RNA isolate underwent reverse transcription. Clones were read by immunoSEQ multiplex PCR, and TCRdb kept only the in-frame ones, dropping some. The sample contains 250,000 to 300,000 clones, 24% of which appear only once. Input material: naive CD4+ T cells from blood. The receptors were sampled from a woman aged 30 to 39 with type 1 diabetes.

V and J are TRBV4-1 and TRBJ2-5; 10 bases are a match to TRBD2. CDR1 and CDR2 (germline): MGHRA, YSYEKL. The CDR3 sequence is 16 residues long. V was clipped by 2 bases and J by 5 bases; unmatched bases: 8. CDR3 residues: CASSQNSGRAGETQYF. CDR3 nucleotides: TGCGCCAGCAGCCAAAACAGCGGGAGGGCCGGTGAGACCCAGTACTTC.

The V call is TRBV5-6, the J call TRBJ2-4; D gene ambiguous. This CDR3 contains 14 residues. Germline values: CDR1 SGHDT, CDR2 YYEEEE. Trimming left V 0 bases short and J 8 bases short, with 12 bases between. The CDR3, as DNA: TGTGCCAGCAGCTTGGGCTGGAGCTCGGACATTCAGTACTTC. It translates to CASSLGWSSDIQYF.

In this sample, this clone turned up a few times. The V and J genes are TRBV4-1 and TRBJ1-5, with 8 bases identical to TRBD1. The junction had 19 bases not matched to a gene; V was cut back by 3 bases and J by 9 bases. Germline V gene lookup returns CDR1 MGHRA and CDR2 YSYEKL. The CDR3 runs to 18 residues. The CDR3 spells CASSQPTSDRARGWPQHF. CDR3 nucleotides: TGCGCCAGCAGCCAGCCTACCTCGGACAGGGCCCGAGGATGGCCCCAGCATTTT.

This clone came up a few times. The chain links TRBV27 to TRBJ2-7; TRBD2 aligns across 8 bases. Per the germline V gene, CDR1 is MNHEY and CDR2 is SMNVEV (reference sequence). This CDR3 is built from 15 residues. The V segment lost 0 bases and the J segment 5 bases; nucleotides outside the gene matches: 6. This CDR3 reads CASSLSWLAGNEQYF. CDR3 DNA sequence: TGTGCCAGCAGTTTATCTTGGCTAGCGGGTAACGAGCAGTACTTC.

A few counts support this clone. The chain recombines TRBV9 with TRBJ1-3; D ambiguous. Trimming left V 0 bases short and J 9 bases short, with 16 bases between. In germline, CDR1 is SGDLS, CDR2 YYNGEE. The CDR3 length is 15 residues. DNA of the CDR3: TGTGCCAGCAGCGTAGAGGAGGGAATCACCGGCACCATATATTTT. Amino acid sequence: CASSVEEGITGTIYF.

CDR3 bases: TGTGCCAGCTCACCGTACCCAGGGGGTACGAACACTGAAGCTTTCTTT. Its translation: CASSPYPGGTNTEAFF. The chain recombines TRBV18 with TRBJ1-1, with TRBD1 matching over 7 bases. V was pared by 3 bases and J by 1 base, with 8 bases of the junction left unmatched. CDR1 is KGHSH and CDR2 is LQKENI in the germline V gene. This CDR3 is 16 amino acids long.

A few counts support this clone. V is TRBV5-1 and J is TRBJ2-5; D uncertain. V lost 2 bases and J 5 bases, leaving 10 bases between the germline ends. Germline V gives CDR1 SGHRS, CDR2 YFSETQ. The CDR3 runs to 13 residues. CDR3 protein: CASSFTPQETQYF. CDR3 sequence (DNA): TGCGCCAGCAGCTTTACGCCCCAGGAGACCCAGTACTTC.

This clone was seen only a few times. The chain combines TRBV2 with TRBJ2-3; the D gene is possibly TRBD2 (5 bases). V shed 7 bases and J shed 0 bases, with 11 bases lying between them. Germline V CDR1 and CDR2: SNHLY, FYNNEI. This CDR3 spans 14 amino acids. The DNA for the CDR3 is TGTGCCAGCACTGGCGGGTTGAGCACAGATACGCAGTATTTT. Translated: CASTGGLSTDTQYF.

The chain links TRBV29-1 to TRBJ2-7; 8 bases agree with TRBD1. The CDR3 length is 12 residues. CDR1 and CDR2 from the germline V gene are SQVTM and ANQGSEA. The V gene end was trimmed by 6 bases and the J gene end by 5 bases; junction bases not matched to a gene: 6. Here the CDR3 reads CSVGDRFHEQYF. The CDR3 DNA follows: TGCAGCGTGGGGGACAGGTTCCACGAGCAGTACTTC.

The V and J genes are TRBV9 and TRBJ1-2; D is perhaps TRBD1 (6 bases). From germline, CDR1 is SGDLS and CDR2 YYNGEE. The CDR3 totals 13 residues. Trimming cost V 4 bases and J 8 bases, with 15 bases left between them. The CDR3: CASSPTGMAGYTF. The DNA for the CDR3 is TGTGCCAGCAGCCCAACAGGGATGGCGGGCTACACCTTC. Drawing the rest from reference TRBV9 and TRBJ1-2, the complete variable domain is DSGVTQTPKHLITATGQRVTLRCSPRSGDLSVYWYQQSLDQGLQFLIQYYNGEERAKGNILERFSAQQFPDLHSELNLSSLELGDSALYFCASSPTGMAGYTFGSGTRLTVV.

This clone appeared a few times. The chain combines TRBV13 with TRBJ1-3; no clear D. The CDR3 contains 14 residues. Germline V gene data show CDR1 as PRHDT and CDR2 as FYEKMQ (reference sequence). V lost 5 bases and J lost 0, with 8 bases in between. CDR3 nucleotide sequence: TGTGCCAGCAGCCCAGGATTCTCTGGAAACACCATATATTTT. This translates into CASSPGFSGNTIYF.

In this sample, this clone turned up a few times. V gene TRBV5-1 combines with J gene TRBJ2-1; 8 bases agree with TRBD2. Germline CDR1 SGHRS, CDR2 YFSETQ. The CDR3 runs 16 residues. With 0 bases clipped from V and 0 bases from J, the junction kept 2 bases outside the gene matches. CDR3 bases: TGCGCCAGCAGCTTGGGACTAGCGAGCTCCTACAATGAGCAGTTCTTC. Translating gives CASSLGLASSYNEQFF.

The chain recombines TRBV19 with TRBJ1-2, with D uncertain. The CDR3 runs 15 residues. Germline CDR1 reads LNHDA; CDR2 reads SQIVND (reference sequence). V lost 3 bases to trimming and J lost 5 bases, with 16 bases between them. CDR3 amino acids: CASSMDSWQVYGYTF. The CDR3 DNA reads TGTGCCAGTAGTATGGATTCCTGGCAGGTTTATGGCTACACCTTC.

The V gene is TRBV30, the J gene TRBJ1-1; D is ambiguous. The CDR3 loop spans 13 amino acids. Germline-derived CDR1 and CDR2 are GTSNPN and SVGIG (reference sequence). Trimming took off 3 bases at V and 1 base at J, with 9 bases between the two ends. DNA for the CDR3: TGTGCCTGGAGCCTGGCACAGAACACTGAAGCTTTCTTT. It yields the protein CAWSLAQNTEAFF. The entire variable domain, with the rest obtained from reference TRBV30 and TRBJ1-1, is as follows: SQTIHQWPATLVQPVGSPLSLECTVEGTSNPNLYWYRQAAGRGLQLLFYSVGIGQISSEVPQNLSASRPQDRQFILSSKKLLLSDSGFYLCAWSLAQNTEAFFGQGTRLTVV.

This clone was detected a few times. The chain employs TRBV2 and TRBJ2-7; D not certain. Germline V lookup: CDR1 SNHLY, CDR2 FYNNEI. Trimming left V 8 bases short and J 2 bases short, with 13 bases between. The CDR3 has 13 residues. The CDR3 coding sequence is TGTGCCAGCCGGCGAGAGGCAACCTACGAGCAGTACTTC. This translates into CASRREATYEQYF.

The rearrangement joins TRBV15 to TRBJ2-1; 10 bases are shared with TRBD2. The ends lost 0 bases at V and 6 bases at J; junction bases unmatched: 8. This CDR3 has 17 residues. The germline V gene encodes CDR1 LNHNV and CDR2 YYDKDF (reference sequence). The CDR3 loop is CATSRDGGTSVFNEQFF. For the CDR3, the DNA is TGTGCCACCAGCAGAGATGGCGGGACTAGCGTATTCAATGAGCAGTTCTTC.

The V gene is TRBV10-3, the J gene TRBJ2-7, with 8 positions matching TRBD1. Unmatched junction bases numbered 9, after V lost 4 bases and J lost 7 bases. CDR3 length: 14 residues. Germline V lookup: CDR1 ENHRY, CDR2 SYGVKD. CDR3 protein: CAISVGQGAWEQYF. The DNA for the CDR3 is TGTGCCATCAGTGTAGGCCAGGGGGCTTGGGAGCAGTACTTC.

Here the CDR3 reads CASSSTGTSVNEQFF. The CDR3 nucleotides are TGTGCCAGCAGTTCCACCGGGACTAGCGTCAATGAGCAGTTCTTC. The chain couples TRBV7-3 to TRBJ2-1; 10 nucleotides line up with TRBD2. Germline assignment: CDR1 SGHTA and CDR2 FQGTGA. CDR3 length equals 15 residues. The V gene end was trimmed by 6 bases and the J gene end by 6 bases; junction bases not matched to a gene: 8. Full variable domain (missing parts from reference TRBV7-3 and TRBJ2-1): GAGVSQTPSNKVTEKGKYVELRCDPISGHTALYWYRQSLGQGPEFLIYFQGTGAADDSGLPNDRFFAVRPEGSVSTLKIQRTERGDSAVYLCASSSTGTSVNEQFFGPGTRLTVL.